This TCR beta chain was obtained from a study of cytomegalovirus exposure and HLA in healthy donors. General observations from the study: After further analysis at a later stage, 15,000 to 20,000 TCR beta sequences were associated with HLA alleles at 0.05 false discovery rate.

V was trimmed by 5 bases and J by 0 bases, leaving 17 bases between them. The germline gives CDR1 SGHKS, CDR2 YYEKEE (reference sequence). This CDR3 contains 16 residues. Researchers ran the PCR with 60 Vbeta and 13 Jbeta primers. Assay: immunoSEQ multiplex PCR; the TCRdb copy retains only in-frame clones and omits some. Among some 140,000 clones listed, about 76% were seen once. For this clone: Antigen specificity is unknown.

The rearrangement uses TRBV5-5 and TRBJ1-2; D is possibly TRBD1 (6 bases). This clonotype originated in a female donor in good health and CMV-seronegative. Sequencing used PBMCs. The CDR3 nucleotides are TGTGCCAGCAGTCCGGCCACACAGGGACCTAACTATGGCTACACCTTC. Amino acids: CASSPATQGPNYGYTF.